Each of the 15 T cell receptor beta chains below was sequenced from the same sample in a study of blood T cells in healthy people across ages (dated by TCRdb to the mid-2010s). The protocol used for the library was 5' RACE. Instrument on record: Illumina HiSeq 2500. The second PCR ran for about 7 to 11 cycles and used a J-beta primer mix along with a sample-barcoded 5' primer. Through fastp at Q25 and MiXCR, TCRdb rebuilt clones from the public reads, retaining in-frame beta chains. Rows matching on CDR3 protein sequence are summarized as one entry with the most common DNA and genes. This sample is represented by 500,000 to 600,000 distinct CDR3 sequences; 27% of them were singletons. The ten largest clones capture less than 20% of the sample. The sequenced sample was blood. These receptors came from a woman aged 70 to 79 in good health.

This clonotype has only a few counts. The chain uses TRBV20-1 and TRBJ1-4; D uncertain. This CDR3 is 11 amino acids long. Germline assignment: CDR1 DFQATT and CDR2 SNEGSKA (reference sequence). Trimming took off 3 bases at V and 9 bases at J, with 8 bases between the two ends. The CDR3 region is CSASQNKKLFF. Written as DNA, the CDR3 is TGCAGTGCTAGCCAGAACAAAAAACTGTTTTTT.

The CDR3 reads CSARDAAAYNEQFF. CDR3 nucleotides: TGCAGTGCTAGAGATGCAGCGGCCTACAATGAGCAGTTCTTC. The chain has TRBV20-1 and TRBJ2-1; a weak D match, TRBD2 (5 bases). The V end was cut by 0 bases, the J end by 2 bases, with 8 bases between. Germline assignment: CDR1 DFQATT and CDR2 SNEGSKA (reference sequence). The CDR3 is 14 amino acids.

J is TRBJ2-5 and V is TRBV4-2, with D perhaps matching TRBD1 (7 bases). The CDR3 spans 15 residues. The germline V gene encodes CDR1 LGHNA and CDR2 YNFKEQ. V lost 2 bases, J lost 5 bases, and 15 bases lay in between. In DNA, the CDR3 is TGTGCCAGCAGCCAAACGACAGGGAGGTTGGAGACCCAGTACTTC. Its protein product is CASSQTTGRLETQYF.

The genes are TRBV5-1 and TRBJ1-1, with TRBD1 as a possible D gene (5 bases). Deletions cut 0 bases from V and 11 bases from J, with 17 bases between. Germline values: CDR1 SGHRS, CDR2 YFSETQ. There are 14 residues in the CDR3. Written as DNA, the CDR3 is TGCGCCAGCAGCTTGGTCGGGACCGCCACTCGGGCTTTCTTT. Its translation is CASSLVGTATRAFF.

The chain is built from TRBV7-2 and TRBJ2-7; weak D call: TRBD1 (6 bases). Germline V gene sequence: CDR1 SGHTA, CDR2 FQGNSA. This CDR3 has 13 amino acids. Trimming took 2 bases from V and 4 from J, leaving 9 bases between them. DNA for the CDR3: TGTGCCAGCAGCTTACAGGGGTGGTACGAGCAGTACTTC. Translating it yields CASSLQGWYEQYF.

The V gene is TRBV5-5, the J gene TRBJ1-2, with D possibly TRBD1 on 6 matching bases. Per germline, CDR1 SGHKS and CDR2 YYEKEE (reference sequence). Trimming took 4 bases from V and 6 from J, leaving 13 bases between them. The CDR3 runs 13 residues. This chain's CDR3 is CASSRGAVNGYTF. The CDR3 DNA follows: TGTGCCAGCAGCCGGGGGGCAGTCAATGGCTACACCTTC.

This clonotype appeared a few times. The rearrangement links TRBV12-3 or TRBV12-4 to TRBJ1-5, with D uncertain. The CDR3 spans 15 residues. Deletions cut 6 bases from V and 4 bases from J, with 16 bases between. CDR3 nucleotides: TGTGCCAGCAGCCTCAAGTCAGGCGATAATCAGCCCCAGCATTTT. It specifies CASSLKSGDNQPQHF.

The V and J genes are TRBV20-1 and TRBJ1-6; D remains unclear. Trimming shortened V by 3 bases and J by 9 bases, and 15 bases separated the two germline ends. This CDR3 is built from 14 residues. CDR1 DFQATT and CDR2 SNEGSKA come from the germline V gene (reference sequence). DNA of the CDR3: TGCAGTGCTAGTGTTGTGGGTATTGGTTCACCCCTCCACTTT. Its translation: CSASVVGIGSPLHF.

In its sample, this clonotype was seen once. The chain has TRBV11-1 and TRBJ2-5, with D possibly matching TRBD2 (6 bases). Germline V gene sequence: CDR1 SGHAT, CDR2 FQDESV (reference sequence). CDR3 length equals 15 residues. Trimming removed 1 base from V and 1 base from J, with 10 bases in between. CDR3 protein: CASSLDSSAQETQYF. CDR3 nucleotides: TGTGCCAGCAGCTTAGACTCTAGCGCCCAAGAGACCCAGTACTTC.

CDR3 in amino acids: CSARGLGDRADTQYF. The CDR3 nucleotides read TGCAGTGCTAGAGGTTTGGGAGATCGCGCAGATACGCAGTATTTT. The J gene is TRBJ2-3, the V gene TRBV20-1; tentative D call: TRBD2 (5 bases). V lost 1 base, J lost 4 bases, and 15 bases lay in between. This CDR3 has 15 residues. Germline CDR1 reads DFQATT; CDR2 reads SNEGSKA (reference sequence).

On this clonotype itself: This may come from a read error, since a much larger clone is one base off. This CDR3 reads CVSSVQWAQLNEQFF. The CDR3 nucleotides read TGTGTCAGCAGCGTACAGTGGGCGCAACTAAATGAGCAGTTCTTC. The chain couples TRBV9 to TRBJ2-1; D is ambiguous. Germline V gene lookup returns CDR1 SGDLS and CDR2 YYNGEE. This CDR3 has 15 amino acids.

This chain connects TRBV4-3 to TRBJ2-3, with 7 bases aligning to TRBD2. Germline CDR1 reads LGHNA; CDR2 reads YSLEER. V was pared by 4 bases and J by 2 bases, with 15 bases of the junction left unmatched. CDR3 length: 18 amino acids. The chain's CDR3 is CASSPAEHTGGTTDTQYF. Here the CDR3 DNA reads TGCGCCAGCAGCCCGGCCGAGCATACCGGGGGGACCACAGATACGCAGTATTTT.

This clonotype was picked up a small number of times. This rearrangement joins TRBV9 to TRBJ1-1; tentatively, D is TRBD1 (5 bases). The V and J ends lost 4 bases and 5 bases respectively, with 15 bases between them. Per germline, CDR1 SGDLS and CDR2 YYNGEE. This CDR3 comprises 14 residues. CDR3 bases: TGTGCCAGCAGCCCGCGACCGGAGGGGACTGAAGCTTTCTTT. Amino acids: CASSPRPEGTEAFF.

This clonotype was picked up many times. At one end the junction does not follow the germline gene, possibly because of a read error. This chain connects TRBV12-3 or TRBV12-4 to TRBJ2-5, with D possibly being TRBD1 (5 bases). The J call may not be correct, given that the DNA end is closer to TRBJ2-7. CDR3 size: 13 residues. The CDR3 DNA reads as TGCGCCAGCAGCTTAAGGGGCCAGTACGAGCAGTACTTC. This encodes CASSLRGQYEQYF.

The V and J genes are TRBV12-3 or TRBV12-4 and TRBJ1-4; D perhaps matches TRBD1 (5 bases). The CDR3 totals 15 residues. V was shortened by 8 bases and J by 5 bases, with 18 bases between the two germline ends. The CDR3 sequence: CASRDLSRANEKLFF. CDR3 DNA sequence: TGTGCCAGCCGGGACCTTTCACGGGCGAATGAAAAACTGTTTTTT.